These 13 T cell receptor beta chains originate from one sample sequenced in a study of T cell changes during pregnancy in multiple sclerosis. TCRdb's table, derived via immunoSEQ multiplex PCR, lists solely in-frame clones and lacks some. This table holds approximately 110,000 clones, about 89% found once. Here the sequenced sample was peripheral blood, taken after pregnancy. The receptors stem from a female donor with multiple sclerosis, enrolled in a pregnancy study.

The chain combines TRBV11-3 with TRBJ2-3; D is undetermined. Germline V gives CDR1 SGHNT, CDR2 YENEEA. This CDR3 has 13 residues. The V end lost 3 bases, the J end lost 5 bases, and 9 bases lay between the germline ends. CDR3 coding DNA: TGTGCCAGCAGCTTTGAGGAAGGAGATACGCAGTATTTT. Its protein product is CASSFEEGDTQYF.

The gene calls are TRBV2 and TRBJ1-2, with no clear D. Germline CDR1 and CDR2: SNHLY and FYNNEI. The CDR3 runs 12 residues. V lost 4 bases and J 2 bases, leaving 5 bases between the germline ends. The CDR3 region is CASSARNYGYTF. CDR3 DNA: TGTGCCAGCAGTGCGCGGAACTATGGCTACACCTTC.

V and J are TRBV11-2 and TRBJ1-2; D is possibly TRBD1 (5 bases). The germline V gene encodes CDR1 SGHAT and CDR2 FQNNGV. Trimming stripped 5 bases from V and 1 base from J, with 20 bases between. The CDR3 extends over 17 amino acids. DNA of the CDR3: TGTGCCAGCAGCCCACGACCGGGGGAGTTGGGTAACTATGGCTACACCTTC. Translating gives CASSPRPGELGNYGYTF.

The chain links TRBV9 to TRBJ1-5; 10 bases are shared with TRBD1. The CDR3 runs 15 residues. The V gene's germline CDR1 is SGDLS and CDR2 YYNGEE. V gave up 3 bases and J gave up 3 bases; unmatched junction bases: 3. CDR3 sequence: CASSAGTGANQPQHF. The CDR3 DNA reads TGTGCCAGCAGCGCCGGGACAGGGGCCAATCAGCCCCAGCATTTT. Using reference TRBV9 and TRBJ1-5 for the parts outside the CDR3, the full variable domain is DSGVTQTPKHLITATGQRVTLRCSPRSGDLSVYWYQQSLDQGLQFLIQYYNGEERAKGNILERFSAQQFPDLHSELNLSSLELGDSALYFCASSAGTGANQPQHFGDGTRLSIL.

This clone has a single count. This chain uses TRBV30 with TRBJ1-5; D is unclear. Germline lookup yields CDR1 GTSNPN and CDR2 SVGIG (reference sequence). Trimming stripped 3 bases from V and 3 bases from J, with 9 bases between. There are 13 residues in the CDR3. The CDR3 reads CAWRGSTNQPQHF. The CDR3 nucleotides read TGTGCCTGGAGGGGCAGTACCAATCAGCCCCAGCATTTT.

V usage is TRBV19 and J usage is TRBJ2-1; 11 bases match TRBD2. The CDR3 has 19 amino acids. The germline gives CDR1 LNHDA, CDR2 SQIVND (reference sequence). The junction had 12 bases not matched to a gene; V was cut back by 5 bases and J by 0 bases. CDR3 nucleotide sequence: TGTGCCAGTAGTGGCTCCGGGACTAGCGGAATATTCTCCTACAATGAGCAGTTCTTC. Amino acid sequence: CASSGSGTSGIFSYNEQFF.

V usage is TRBV4-2 and J usage is TRBJ2-5, with D perhaps matching TRBD2 (5 bases). The CDR3 is 14 amino acids. The germline gives CDR1 LGHNA, CDR2 YNFKEQ. Trimming cost V 2 bases and J 7 bases, with 14 bases left between them. CDR3 sequence (DNA): TGTGCCAGCAGCCAAACCGGGATGTATACGACCCAGTACTTC. Its translation is CASSQTGMYTTQYF.

The rearrangement uses TRBV13 and TRBJ2-1, with TRBD1 matching over 7 bases. CDR3 length: 15 residues. Germline trimming cut 5 bases from V and 0 bases from J; bases unmatched to any gene: 4. Germline V gene data show CDR1 as PRHDT and CDR2 as FYEKMQ (reference sequence). The CDR3 loop reads CASSHRQGSYNEQFF. DNA of the CDR3: TGTGCCAGCAGCCACCGACAGGGCTCCTACAATGAGCAGTTCTTC.

Only a few counts were recorded for this clone. This chain links TRBV6-5 with TRBJ2-2; 7 positions match TRBD1. This CDR3 has 14 amino acids. Trimming at V came to 7 bases and at J to 3 bases, leaving 5 bases not matched to a gene. Germline CDR1 and CDR2: MNHEY and SVGAGI. The CDR3 DNA follows: TGTGCCAGCAATCGGGACAGTTACACCGGGGAGCTGTTTTTT. Translated: CASNRDSYTGELFF.

This rearrangement joins TRBV13 to TRBJ2-4; 9 nucleotides align to TRBD1. The CDR3 has 17 residues. Germline CDR1 is PRHDT and CDR2 is FYEKMQ (reference sequence). V lost 4 bases, J lost 2 bases, and 9 bases stayed unmatched. CDR3 protein: CASSSRTGEVTKNIQYF. The DNA of the CDR3 is TGTGCCAGCAGCTCCCGGACAGGGGAGGTAACCAAAAACATTCAGTACTTC.

The chain has TRBV9 and TRBJ2-7; TRBD2 is a possible D gene (6 bases). The V gene's germline CDR1 is SGDLS and CDR2 YYNGEE. Trimming stripped 3 bases from V and 3 bases from J, with 13 bases between. This CDR3 spans 14 amino acids. The CDR3 spells CASSAGTADYEQYF. The CDR3 DNA follows: TGTGCCAGCAGCGCTGGGACTGCCGACTACGAGCAGTACTTC.

The CDR3 region has the DNA TGCAGCGTTGTATCAGGATTCGGCTATGGCTACACCTTC. This gives the protein CSVVSGFGYGYTF. This chain joins TRBV29-1 and TRBJ1-2; D is unresolved. V lost 4 bases and J lost 4, with 13 bases in between. This CDR3 spans 13 amino acids. Germline V CDR1 and CDR2: SQVTM, ANQGSEA.

The chain couples TRBV7-2 to TRBJ1-1, with 8 bases fitting TRBD1. CDR1 and CDR2 from the germline V gene are SGHTA and FQGNSA. This CDR3 comprises 14 residues. Germline trimming cut 3 bases from V and 3 bases from J; bases unmatched to any gene: 3. CDR3 in DNA: TGTGCCAGCAGCTTTCGGACAGGGCACACTGAAGCTTTCTTT. Amino acids: CASSFRTGHTEAFF.